The clone carrying this T cell receptor (beta chain) has more than one count but fewer than ten. Its matching antigen is unknown. The data derive from a study of beta chain features in type 1 diabetes. Whole-study results and caveats: Fewer insertions but more deletions were seen at VDJ junctions in type 1 diabetes patients. Among patients, naive, central memory and Treg TCRB repertoires appeared more similar than among healthy donors.

Markers CD45RO/CCR7/CD25/CD127/CD95/CD27 served to sort CD4+ naive, central memory, regulatory and stem cell-like memory cells. Trimming removed 0 bases at V and 2 bases at J, with 23 bases between. The CDR3 extends over 19 amino acids. From germline, CDR1 is LGHNA and CDR2 YNFKEQ. The whole isolated RNA underwent reverse transcription, so sequencing captured expressed TCRB transcripts. Libraries were prepared by immunoSEQ multiplex PCR; TCRdb keeps only in-frame clonotypes and omits some of them. In the table there are about 900,000 clones, 15% to 20% of which are singletons. This clonotype was sampled from a woman under 30 in good health. What was sequenced was naive CD4+ T cells from blood. The chain is built from TRBV4-2 and TRBJ2-7; tentatively, D is TRBD2 (5 bases). As DNA, the CDR3 is TGTGCCAGCAGCCAAGAAAGATGGGAGAGAATGTACGAACCCTACGAGCAGTACTTC. Amino acids: CASSQERWERMYEPYEQYF.